Shown below are 18 T cell receptor beta chains from a single sample sequenced in a study of blood T cells in healthy people across ages (dated by TCRdb to about 2015). Library method: 5' RACE. Sequencing used an Illumina HiSeq 2500. A second PCR of about 6 to 12 cycles was run with a J-beta primer mix and a sample-barcoded 5' primer. Starting from the raw public reads, TCRdb applied fastp trimming at Q25, assembled clones with MiXCR and retained in-frame beta chains. Each CDR3 protein gets just one entry, which takes the most common genes and DNA from the rows behind it. The sample table records 950,000 to 1,200,000 distinct CDR3 sequences; 35% to 40% of these occur just once. Jointly, the top ten make up roughly 13% of the sample. The specimen was blood. The source is a man aged 18 to 35 in good health.

This clonotype was observed a few times. The chain employs TRBV12-3 or TRBV12-4 and TRBJ1-2, with 8 bases fitting TRBD1. V trimming: 3 bases; J trimming: 4 bases; junction bases outside the gene matches: 7. This CDR3 region has 15 residues. CDR3: CASSFAGQEPYGYTF. For the CDR3, the DNA is TGTGCCAGCAGTTTTGCGGGACAGGAGCCCTATGGCTACACCTTC.

The chain carries TRBV28 and TRBJ1-4; 7 positions match TRBD1. Germline V gene lookup returns CDR1 MDHEN and CDR2 SYDVKM. After removal of 4 bases from V and 2 bases from J, the junction contained 7 bases not matched to a gene. This CDR3 has 16 amino acids. CDR3 nucleotides: TGTGCCAGCAGTTCCCGACAGGGCGGCACTAATGAAAAACTGTTTTTT. This gives the protein CASSSRQGGTNEKLFF.

In its sample, this clonotype was seen many times. This chain uses TRBV10-3 with TRBJ1-2; D gene unclear. Germline loops: CDR1 ENHRY, CDR2 SYGVKD. This CDR3 is 10 amino acids long. Deletions cut 6 bases from V and 6 bases from J, with 5 bases between. The CDR3 sequence is CAIRADGYTF. The CDR3 DNA reads as TGTGCCATCAGGGCGGATGGCTACACCTTC.

There are many counts of this clonotype. The chain employs TRBV3-1 and TRBJ1-2, with TRBD1 matching over 7 bases. Per germline, CDR1 LGHDT and CDR2 YNNKEL (reference sequence). The ends lost 1 base at V and 6 bases at J; junction bases unmatched: 5. CDR3 size: 14 residues. The CDR3 DNA reads TGTGCCAGCAGCCAAGGGAGCAGGGGGAATGGCTACACCTTC. Its protein product is CASSQGSRGNGYTF.

This chain connects TRBV4-3 to TRBJ1-2; 7 bases match TRBD1. The trim removed 1 base at V and 4 bases at J, leaving 6 bases unmatched. The CDR3 is 15 residues long. Per the germline V gene, CDR1 is LGHNA and CDR2 is YSLEER. The CDR3 protein is CASSQVRTGIYGYTF. Here the CDR3 DNA reads TGCGCCAGCAGCCAAGTCCGGACAGGCATCTATGGCTACACCTTC.

The chain couples TRBV18 to TRBJ2-3, with unresolved D. This CDR3 is built from 14 residues. Trimming stripped 3 bases from V and 3 bases from J, with 10 bases between. The germline V gene encodes CDR1 KGHSH and CDR2 LQKENI. This CDR3 is CASSPGSKTDTQYF. Written as DNA, the CDR3 is TGTGCCAGCTCACCCGGTAGTAAGACAGATACGCAGTATTTT.

This clonotype has more than one count but fewer than ten. The gene calls are TRBV27 and TRBJ1-2, with D uncertain. V was trimmed by 4 bases and J by 4 bases, leaving 10 bases between them. The germline gives CDR1 MNHEY, CDR2 SMNVEV (reference sequence). The length of the CDR3 is 13 residues. The DNA of the CDR3 is TGTGCCAGCAGTTCTCGGGAGGCCTATGGCTACACCTTC. Protein product: CASSSREAYGYTF.

V and J are TRBV25-1 and TRBJ1-4; TRBD1 might be the D (6 bases). Trimming stripped 5 bases from V and 0 bases from J, with 16 bases between. The CDR3 runs to 17 residues. Germline CDR1 reads MGHDK; CDR2 reads SYGVNS. The chain's CDR3 is CASSLWDNLATNEKLFF. CDR3 bases: TGTGCCAGCAGTCTCTGGGACAACCTTGCAACTAATGAAAAACTGTTTTTT.

This clonotype was seen more than once but under ten times. The J gene is TRBJ1-2, the V gene TRBV12-3 or TRBV12-4; D possibly corresponds to TRBD1 (5 bases). This CDR3 contains 13 residues. V dropped 3 bases and J dropped 2 bases, with 7 bases sitting between them. This CDR3 reads CASSFRQNYGYTF. CDR3 coding DNA: TGTGCCAGCAGTTTTAGACAGAACTATGGCTACACCTTC.

This chain links TRBV12-3 or TRBV12-4 with TRBJ2-5; tentative D call: TRBD1 (7 bases). The V gene lost 4 bases and the J gene lost 2 bases, with 14 bases spanning the gap. This CDR3 contains 15 residues. The chain's CDR3 is CASSWGGTVQETQYF. DNA of the CDR3: TGTGCCAGCAGTTGGGGCGGGACAGTTCAAGAGACCCAGTACTTC.

CDR3 in amino acids: CSARDYRTANAFF. The CDR3, as DNA: TGCAGTGCTAGAGATTACAGGACCGCGAACGCTTTCTTT. The V and J genes are TRBV20-1 and TRBJ1-1; TRBD1 is a possible D gene (5 bases). Trimming took off 0 bases at V and 11 bases at J, with 16 bases between the two ends. Germline V lookup: CDR1 DFQATT, CDR2 SNEGSKA (reference sequence). This CDR3 spans 13 amino acids.

This clonotype has just one count. The gene calls are TRBV4-2 and TRBJ2-2; TRBD2 is a possible D gene (6 bases). CDR3 length: 18 amino acids. V was clipped by 0 bases and J by 3 bases, with 17 bases between them. Germline CDR1 reads LGHNA; CDR2 reads YNFKEQ. The CDR3 reads CASSQDWRGGPYTGELFF. The CDR3 coding sequence is TGTGCCAGCAGCCAAGATTGGAGGGGCGGTCCCTACACCGGGGAGCTGTTTTTT.

Note on this clonotype: A much larger clone differs from this one at a single base, so this may be a read error. The V and J genes are TRBV12-3 or TRBV12-4 and TRBJ2-3, with D possibly matching TRBD1 (6 bases). CDR3 length: 14 amino acids. The CDR3 protein is CASSLTGPTDKQYF. The CDR3 bases are TGTGCCAGCAGTTTGACAGGTCCCACAGATAAGCAGTATTTT.

This clonotype was detected only a few times. The chain joins TRBV20-1 to TRBJ1-2; 7 bases align to TRBD1. The CDR3 covers 13 residues. The germline gives CDR1 DFQATT, CDR2 SNEGSKA (reference sequence). With 6 bases clipped from V and 8 bases from J, the junction kept 12 bases outside the gene matches. CDR3 coding DNA: TGCAGTGCGGCGACAGGGATTCAGCGCGGCTACACCTTC. Protein product: CSAATGIQRGYTF.

The chain is built from TRBV2 and TRBJ2-1; TRBD2 aligns across 7 bases. The CDR3 consists of 15 residues. V shed 3 bases and J 3 bases; nucleotides not matched to a gene: 5. Germline V lookup: CDR1 SNHLY, CDR2 FYNNEI. The CDR3 sequence is CASSDSREVYNEQFF. CDR3 bases: TGTGCCAGCAGTGACAGCCGGGAGGTCTACAATGAGCAGTTCTTC.

The rearrangement uses TRBV2 and TRBJ1-2; D may be TRBD1 (5 bases). Trimming shortened V by 0 bases and J by 4 bases, and 15 bases separated the two germline ends. Germline values: CDR1 SNHLY, CDR2 FYNNEI. The CDR3 runs to 16 residues. CDR3 in DNA: TGTGCCAGCAGTGAAGCGCTGGGGGGGTTAGGCTATGGCTACACCTTC. Translated, it gives CASSEALGGLGYGYTF.

This clonotype was seen a handful of times. The genes are TRBV12-3 or TRBV12-4 and TRBJ1-1, with no clear D. CDR3 size: 13 residues. Trimming pared 5 bases from V and 7 bases from J, leaving 14 bases between. Here the CDR3 reads CASSLSPAGEAFF. The CDR3 DNA reads as TGTGCCAGCAGTCTCAGTCCCGCAGGTGAAGCTTTCTTT.

The V call is TRBV12-3 or TRBV12-4, the J call TRBJ2-7; 7 bases fit TRBD1. This CDR3 contains 14 residues. J was trimmed by 0 bases and V by 10 bases; bases with no gene match: 9. The CDR3 sequence: CAIRRQGSSYEQYF. The CDR3 DNA sequence: TGTGCCATCAGACGACAGGGTTCCTCCTACGAGCAGTACTTC.